The 29 T cell receptor beta chains below all came from one sample that was sequenced in a study of CD8 T cells in ankylosing spondylitis. For these receptors, no antigen is known. TCRdb processed the 5' RACE reads anew with MiXCR; each CDR3 protein has one entry. The sample consists of 200,000 to 250,000 distinct CDR3 sequences, 18% of them appearing once. Findings and caveats of the study: There was a TCR beta motif, made of fewer than 10 highly homologous variants, that appeared characteristic of ankylosing spondylitis blood.

Material for sequencing was blood, either unsorted or a sorted T cell fraction (not recorded which). All receptors come from a male donor with ankylosing spondylitis.

The CDR3 sequence is CASSEMDSLEQYF. As DNA, the CDR3 is TGTGCCAGCAGTGAAATGGACAGCCTCGAGCAGTACTTC. This chain uses TRBV25-1 with TRBJ2-7; D is possibly TRBD1 (6 bases). The CDR3 loop spans 13 amino acids. CDR1 MGHDK and CDR2 SYGVNS come from the germline V gene. V gave up 2 bases and J gave up 6 bases, with 11 bases separating them.

This clonotype was counted ten times or more. The V and J genes are TRBV5-6 and TRBJ2-7; 10 nucleotides agree with TRBD1. The CDR3 covers 14 residues. The trim removed 5 bases at V and 3 bases at J, leaving 5 bases unmatched. Germline CDR1 is SGHDT and CDR2 is YYEEEE. This CDR3 reads CASSLGDRGYEQYF. For the CDR3, the DNA is TGTGCCAGCAGTTTAGGGGACAGGGGCTACGAGCAGTACTTC.

The chain joins TRBV27 to TRBJ2-5, with D perhaps matching TRBD2 (5 bases). The CDR3 covers 14 residues. Germline V gene data show CDR1 as MNHEY and CDR2 as SMNVEV (reference sequence). V dropped 5 bases and J dropped 2 bases, with 12 bases sitting between them. The CDR3 DNA is TGTGCCAGCAGTCACCGGGAAGCTCAAGAGACCCAGTACTTC. Protein product: CASSHREAQETQYF.

This clonotype has a handful of counts. The chain is built from TRBV28 and TRBJ1-3; 7 nucleotides agree with TRBD1. CDR3 length equals 15 residues. CDR1 is MDHEN and CDR2 is SYDVKM in the germline V gene. V dropped 7 bases and J dropped 0; count of bases not matched to a gene: 6. CDR3 region: CASTPTGLSGNTIYF. The CDR3 DNA reads as TGTGCCAGCACCCCGACAGGGCTCTCTGGAAACACCATATATTTT.

The table lists this clonotype with a few counts. This chain connects TRBV5-4 to TRBJ2-5, with no clear D. The V end lost 0 bases, the J end lost 3 bases, and 6 bases lay between the germline ends. CDR3 length: 13 residues. Germline V gives CDR1 SGHNT, CDR2 YYREEE (reference sequence). The CDR3 is CASSLDWEETQYF. DNA for the CDR3: TGTGCCAGCAGCTTGGACTGGGAAGAGACCCAGTACTTC.

This clonotype was picked up many times. The chain has TRBV12-3 or TRBV12-4 and TRBJ2-2; the D is unclear. CDR3 length: 14 amino acids. Trimming removed 3 bases at V and 4 bases at J, with 9 bases between. The CDR3 DNA reads TGTGCCAGCAGTTTTGGGCCCTCCACCGGGGAGCTGTTTTTT. This translates into CASSFGPSTGELFF.

This clonotype was counted a few times. This chain links TRBV13 with TRBJ1-5; D gene ambiguous. The CDR3 totals 13 residues. Germline values: CDR1 PRHDT, CDR2 FYEKMQ (reference sequence). Trimming took 0 bases from V and 7 from J, leaving 7 bases between them. Written as DNA, the CDR3 is TGTGCCAGCAGCTTAGGAAGGAGACAGCCCCAGCATTTT. Amino acid sequence: CASSLGRRQPQHF. The variable domain in full, completed from reference TRBV13 and TRBJ1-5, reads AAGVIQSPRHLIKEKRETATLKCYPIPRHDTVYWYQQGPGQDPQFLISFYEKMQSDKGSIPDRFSAQQFSDYHSELNMSSLELGDSALYFCASSLGRRQPQHFGDGTRLSIL.

The chain uses TRBV4-1 and TRBJ2-1; D unresolved. The V end lost 1 base, the J end lost 2 bases, and 6 bases lay between the germline ends. Germline V gene lookup returns CDR1 MGHRA and CDR2 YSYEKL. The CDR3 contains 14 residues. As DNA, the CDR3 is TGCGCCAGCAGCCAAGTAACGGCCTACAATGAGCAGTTCTTC. It codes for CASSQVTAYNEQFF.

The chain couples TRBV7-6 to TRBJ1-1; TRBD1 matches at 8 bases. V shed 5 bases and J 1 base; nucleotides not matched to a gene: 9. CDR3 size: 16 residues. The germline gives CDR1 SGHVS, CDR2 FNYEAQ. As DNA, the CDR3 is TGTGCCAGCAGCGAACAGGGGGTCCTTAAGAACACTGAAGCTTTCTTT. Translation: CASSEQGVLKNTEAFF.

V usage is TRBV6-1 and J usage is TRBJ2-2; 13 bases match TRBD2. Germline CDR1 reads MNHNS; CDR2 reads SASEGT. The CDR3 runs 13 residues. V trimming: 7 bases; J trimming: 10 bases; junction bases outside the gene matches: 3. The CDR3 region is CASKLAGGLELFF. CDR3 sequence (DNA): TGTGCCAGCAAACTAGCGGGGGGGCTGGAGCTGTTTTTT.

The sample holds many counts of this clonotype. CDR3 amino acids: CASSPTYRVRSGYTF. The CDR3 nucleotides are TGTGCCAGCAGTCCGACCTACAGGGTTCGAAGTGGCTACACCTTC. This chain joins TRBV12-3 or TRBV12-4 and TRBJ1-2, with a possible D match to TRBD1 (6 bases). Trimming stripped 5 bases from V and 7 bases from J, with 20 bases between. The CDR3 runs 15 residues.

The rearrangement links TRBV12-3 or TRBV12-4 to TRBJ2-1, with TRBD2 matching 7 bases. CDR3 length: 16 amino acids. V gave up 3 bases and J gave up 9 bases; unmatched junction bases: 14. The CDR3 bases are TGTGCCAGCAGTTTTCTGACTAGCACCCGGGCCAGTGAGCAGTTCTTC. Its translation is CASSFLTSTRASEQFF.

This clonotype was counted a few times. The J gene is TRBJ2-1, the V gene TRBV27, with TRBD2 matching over 9 bases. The CDR3 is 14 residues long. The germline CDR1 and CDR2 sequences are MNHEY and SMNVEV (reference sequence). V lost 4 bases to trimming and J lost 4 bases; unmatched junction nucleotides: 2. CDR3: CASSSSGVYNEQFF. CDR3 in DNA: TGTGCCAGCAGTTCTAGCGGGGTATACAATGAGCAGTTCTTC.

About this clonotype: Compared with germline, one end of the junction differs, possibly owing to a read error. The chain carries TRBV27 and TRBJ2-7, with 8 bases matching TRBD2. This CDR3 region has 14 residues. Germline lookup yields CDR1 MNHEY and CDR2 SMNVEV (reference sequence). CDR3 DNA: TGTTCCAGCAGTTTAAGACTAGCGAGCTACGAGCAGTACTTC. This translates into CSSSLRLASYEQYF.

This clonotype was recorded many times. The rearrangement uses TRBV29-1 and TRBJ2-5; D not certain. Germline V gene sequence: CDR1 SQVTM, CDR2 ANQGSEA. The CDR3 runs to 15 residues. Trimming removed 6 bases at V and 0 bases at J, with 17 bases between. CDR3 loop: CSVRPGTVNQETQYF. Written as DNA, the CDR3 is TGCAGCGTCCGGCCCGGTACAGTTAACCAAGAGACCCAGTACTTC.

This clonotype was found a few times. This chain joins TRBV29-1 and TRBJ2-7; a weak D match, TRBD1 (7 bases). V was clipped by 4 bases and J by 2 bases, with 12 bases between them. The CDR3 is 13 amino acids. Germline V gives CDR1 SQVTM, CDR2 ANQGSEA. The CDR3 DNA reads as TGCAGCGTTGGGGGCGGGACAGCCTACGAGCAGTACTTC. This translates into CSVGGGTAYEQYF.

V and J are TRBV7-8 and TRBJ2-3, with TRBD2 matching 9 bases. CDR3 length: 15 amino acids. Germline V lookup: CDR1 SGHVS, CDR2 FQNEAQ. With V trimmed by 5 bases and J by 5 bases, 8 bases remained unmatched. CDR3 DNA sequence: TGTGCCAGCAGCGGAATAGCGGGAGAGGTAGATACGCAGTATTTT. Translated, it gives CASSGIAGEVDTQYF.

The genes are TRBV12-3 or TRBV12-4 and TRBJ1-5; possible D gene TRBD1, 6 bases. This CDR3 contains 13 residues. The germline V and J ends were trimmed by 4 bases and 6 bases, with 10 bases remaining between them. The DNA for the CDR3 is TGTGCCAGCAGTTCCCCGGGGGCTCAGCCCCAGCATTTT. Amino acid sequence: CASSSPGAQPQHF.

This clonotype was seen repeatedly, ten times or more. The rearrangement uses TRBV12-3 or TRBV12-4 and TRBJ2-1; TRBD2 matches at 10 bases. V lost 7 bases, J lost 4 bases, and 7 bases stayed unmatched. The CDR3 totals 15 residues. The CDR3 reads CASNTGTSAYNEQFF. The CDR3 coding sequence is TGTGCCAGCAATACGGGGACTAGCGCATACAATGAGCAGTTCTTC.

The J gene is TRBJ1-2, the V gene TRBV12-3 or TRBV12-4; TRBD1 aligns across 7 bases. This CDR3 has 13 residues. J lost 7 bases, V lost 5 bases, and 7 bases had no gene match. CDR3 sequence reads: CASSPEGAVGYTF. The CDR3 DNA is TGTGCCAGCAGTCCGGAGGGGGCGGTTGGCTACACCTTC.

The J gene is TRBJ2-1, the V gene TRBV29-1; 10 bases match TRBD2. Germline lookup yields CDR1 SQVTM and CDR2 ANQGSEA. V shed 5 bases and J 8 bases; nucleotides not matched to a gene: 21. This CDR3 has 18 amino acids. CDR3 loop: CSVPSGSGRTVGPDEQFF. The CDR3 region has the DNA TGCAGCGTTCCCTCGGGTAGCGGGAGGACGGTGGGGCCCGATGAGCAGTTCTTC.

This clonotype occurred a few times. This sequence joins TRBV9 and TRBJ1-1; D not certain. The CDR3 contains 12 residues. The V end was cut by 6 bases, the J end by 6 bases, with 12 bases between. Germline loops: CDR1 SGDLS, CDR2 YYNGEE. In DNA, the CDR3 is TGTGCCAGCACCGGGGATGGGGCTGAAGCTTTCTTT. Protein sequence: CASTGDGAEAFF.

The gene calls are TRBV11-2 and TRBJ2-1; D possibly matches TRBD1 or TRBD2 (5 bases each). The germline V gene encodes CDR1 SGHAT and CDR2 FQNNGV. The CDR3 has 18 amino acids. Trimming left V 2 bases short and J 0 bases short, with 17 bases between. The CDR3 DNA follows: TGTGCCAGCAGCTTATATAGGCTAGCTGGGGGCTCCTACAATGAGCAGTTCTTC. Translating gives CASSLYRLAGGSYNEQFF.

This clonotype was observed a few times. The chain combines TRBV27 with TRBJ2-3; 11 bases fit TRBD2. This CDR3 has 15 residues. CDR1 and CDR2 (germline): MNHEY, SMNVEV (reference sequence). After removal of 5 bases from V and 5 bases from J, the junction contained 6 bases not matched to a gene. The CDR3 region has the DNA TGTGCCAGCAGTCCCCTCGGACTAGCGGGAGATACGCAGTATTTT. Protein sequence: CASSPLGLAGDTQYF.

This clonotype was picked up a small number of times. The chain uses TRBV7-9 and TRBJ2-7; no clear D gene. The CDR3 extends over 16 amino acids. Trimming left V 2 bases short and J 3 bases short, with 17 bases between. Germline values: CDR1 SEHNR, CDR2 FQNEAQ (reference sequence). CDR3 nucleotides: TGTGCCAGCAGCTTACTTATAGTGCTTGACGGCTACGAGCAGTACTTC. This encodes CASSLLIVLDGYEQYF.

This CDR3 reads CASSLERVNSRSPLHF. The CDR3 nucleotides read TGTGCCAGCAGCTTAGAGAGGGTTAACTCTCGTTCACCCCTCCACTTT. The genes are TRBV7-6 and TRBJ1-6, with no clear D. This CDR3 is 16 amino acids long. V dropped 1 base and J dropped 9 bases, with 16 bases sitting between them. The germline V gene encodes CDR1 SGHVS and CDR2 FNYEAQ. The whole variable domain, filled in from reference TRBV7-6 and TRBJ1-6, reads GAGVSQSPRYKVTKRGQDVALRCDPISGHVSLYWYRQALGQGPEFLTYFNYEAQQDKSGLPNDRFSAERPEGSISTLTIQRTEQRDSAMYRCASSLERVNSRSPLHFGNGTRLTVT.

This chain joins TRBV5-6 and TRBJ2-7, with unresolved D. The V and J ends lost 3 bases and 0 bases respectively, with 10 bases between them. Per the germline V gene, CDR1 is SGHDT and CDR2 is YYEEEE. The CDR3 covers 14 residues. CDR3 sequence reads: CASSSRLLSYEQYF. CDR3 DNA: TGTGCCAGCAGCTCCCGGCTTCTCTCCTACGAGCAGTACTTC.

This chain uses TRBV20-1 with TRBJ2-5; 10 nucleotides agree with TRBD2. The CDR3 is 16 amino acids. After removal of 5 bases from V and 2 bases from J, the junction contained 11 bases not matched to a gene. Germline V gives CDR1 DFQATT, CDR2 SNEGSKA (reference sequence). The CDR3 reads CSAGTGTSVYQETQYF. In DNA form, the CDR3 reads TGCAGTGCTGGAACCGGGACTAGCGTCTATCAAGAGACCCAGTACTTC.

This chain joins TRBV28 and TRBJ2-1, with D uncertain. CDR1 is MDHEN and CDR2 is SYDVKM in the germline V gene. There are 12 residues in the CDR3. V lost 7 bases and J 4 bases, leaving 8 bases between the germline ends. The CDR3 region is CASTPRYNEQFF. Here the CDR3 DNA reads TGTGCCAGCACCCCGCGGTACAATGAGCAGTTCTTC.